The T cell receptor beta chain described here comes from a study of T-cell memory formation after mild COVID-19. General study points: Chiefly within CM and EM were the contracting CD4+ clones; CD8+ ones were within EMRA. Balance between CD4 and CD8 was seen in clones contracting day 15 to 85, and a CD4+ lean was seen in later expanders. Confirmation of SARS-CoV-2 specificity was lacking for second-wave clones peaking day 37. Pre-infection memory harbored some responding clones, suggesting cross-reactive memory joined.

V lost 5 bases and J lost 9, with 20 bases in between. The CDR3 is 14 amino acids. Germline values: CDR1 MNHEY, CDR2 SMNVEV (reference sequence). About this clonotype itself: The antigen is not known.

TCRdb independently ran MiXCR on the 5' RACE reads; one entry per CDR3 protein. Among tens of thousands of distinct CDR3 sequences listed, 25% were seen once. The TCR comes from a man aged 18-30 years who had mild COVID-19 (a few samples of this study predate the infection). Cell type and time point are not known. Sequencing was carried out using PBMCs or a T cell subset sorted from them (not recorded which). J is TRBJ2-7 and V is TRBV27; the D is unclear. Here the CDR3 reads CASSLPGLAARQYF. The CDR3 DNA is TGTGCCAGCAGTCTACCGGGCCTCGCAGCTCGGCAGTACTTC.